The 20 T cell receptor beta chains below all came from one sample that was sequenced in a study of control samples from healthy donors and cancer patients. Sequencing used immunoSEQ multiplex PCR; TCRdb keeps in-frame clones, though not all of them. The table lists 140,000 to 150,000 clones, roughly nine tenths of them singletons. Specimen: blood. Receptor source: a man younger than 45 in good health.

This clone was found once. The V gene is TRBV29-1, the J gene TRBJ2-1, with 7 bases that match TRBD2. With 0 bases clipped from V and 8 bases from J, the junction kept 10 bases outside the gene matches. This CDR3 has 15 amino acids. The germline gives CDR1 SQVTM, CDR2 ANQGSEA. The CDR3 reads CSVEDLGGSFHEQFF. The CDR3, as DNA: TGCAGCGTTGAAGATCTTGGCGGGAGCTTCCATGAGCAGTTCTTC.

V usage is TRBV11-2 and J usage is TRBJ2-5; no clear D gene. The V gene's germline CDR1 is SGHAT and CDR2 FQNNGV. V was shortened by 5 bases and J by 5 bases, with 6 bases between the two germline ends. The CDR3 extends over 11 amino acids. CDR3 sequence: CASSPRETQYF. The CDR3 DNA reads as TGTGCCAGCAGCCCGAGGGAGACCCAGTACTTC.

The chain carries TRBV29-1 and TRBJ1-3; D call uncertain. This CDR3 is 11 amino acids long. Germline V gives CDR1 SQVTM, CDR2 ANQGSEA. The V end was cut by 4 bases, the J end by 3 bases, with 4 bases between. DNA of the CDR3: TGCAGCGTTGTTGTTGGAAACACCATATATTTT. This translates into CSVVVGNTIYF.

This chain uses TRBV7-8 with TRBJ1-3; D is ambiguous. Germline V gene sequence: CDR1 SGHVS, CDR2 FQNEAQ. V lost 0 bases and J 0 bases, leaving 12 bases between the germline ends. This CDR3 is 17 amino acids long. CDR3 sequence (DNA): TGTGCCAGCAGCTTAGCGCTGGTAGGCTCCTCTGGAAACACCATATATTTT. Its protein product is CASSLALVGSSGNTIYF.

This chain joins TRBV10-3 and TRBJ1-6; no reliable D call. The V end lost 0 bases, the J end lost 7 bases, and 10 bases lay between the germline ends. The CDR3 has 15 amino acids. Germline CDR1 is ENHRY and CDR2 is SYGVKD. The CDR3 bases are TGTGCCATCAGTGAGTCTCTAGGGCGAAATTCACCCCTCCACTTT. Amino acids: CAISESLGRNSPLHF.

The rearrangement uses TRBV30 and TRBJ2-7; D perhaps matches TRBD2 (5 bases). Germline V gene lookup returns CDR1 GTSNPN and CDR2 SVGIG (reference sequence). V shed 0 bases and J shed 3 bases, with 12 bases lying between them. This CDR3 has 14 residues. CDR3 residues: CAWSVRGLDYEQYF. The CDR3 DNA reads TGTGCCTGGAGTGTAAGAGGGCTAGACTACGAGCAGTACTTC.

The table lists this clone with a count of one. V is TRBV29-1 and J is TRBJ2-5, with 9 bases aligning to TRBD2. J gave up 2 bases and V 4 bases, and 8 bases lay outside the gene matches. Germline-derived CDR1 and CDR2 are SQVTM and ANQGSEA. The CDR3 length is 15 residues. CDR3 coding DNA: TGCAGCGTTGTCCTTGGCGGGGGGGCACAAGAGACCCAGTACTTC. Its protein is CSVVLGGGAQETQYF.

The chain joins TRBV3-1 (or the pseudogene TRBV3-2) to TRBJ2-7; the D gene is possibly TRBD1 (5 bases). This CDR3 comprises 17 residues. Trimming shortened V by 0 bases and J by 1 base, and 16 bases separated the two germline ends. Germline assignment: CDR1 LGHDT and CDR2 YNNKEL (reference sequence). Here the CDR3 DNA reads TGTGCCAGCAGCCAAGAGGAGCTAGGGGTTACATCCTACGAGCAGTACTTC. This translates into CASSQEELGVTSYEQYF.

The gene calls are TRBV24-1 and TRBJ2-1; D not certain. CDR3 size: 14 residues. The V gene lost 4 bases and the J gene lost 9 bases, with 15 bases spanning the gap. Looked up from germline, CDR1 is KGHDR and CDR2 is SFDVKD. In DNA form, the CDR3 reads TGTGCCACCAGTGACCCCGTCTGGGGTGGTGAGCAGTTCTTC. Protein sequence: CATSDPVWGGEQFF.

In this sample, this clone turned up once. As DNA, the CDR3 is TGTGCCAGCAGCCGGCTCAGGGAGAACACTGAAGCTTTCTTT. Protein sequence: CASSRLRENTEAFF. The rearrangement links TRBV5-6 to TRBJ1-1; tentatively, D is TRBD1 (5 bases). The CDR3 has 14 amino acids. CDR1 SGHDT and CDR2 YYEEEE come from the germline V gene. V was trimmed by 4 bases and J by 1 base, leaving 11 bases between them.

This clone was counted a single time. The chain has TRBV27 and TRBJ2-1, with D unclear. The germline V gene encodes CDR1 MNHEY and CDR2 SMNVEV (reference sequence). V lost 4 bases and J 9 bases, leaving 10 bases between the germline ends. This CDR3 region has 12 residues. The CDR3 nucleotides are TGTGCCAGCAGTTCCCCCGGGTCTGAGCAGTTCTTC. Translated, it gives CASSSPGSEQFF.

The chain recombines TRBV2 with TRBJ1-4; tentative D call: TRBD1 (5 bases). The germline CDR1 and CDR2 sequences are SNHLY and FYNNEI. Trimming took 8 bases from V and 7 from J, leaving 14 bases between them. This CDR3 region has 13 residues. The CDR3 loop is CASVQGSGEKLFF. The CDR3 DNA follows: TGTGCCAGCGTCCAGGGCTCGGGTGAAAAACTGTTTTTT. The variable domain in full, with the rest retrieved from reference TRBV2 and TRBJ1-4, is EPEVTQTPSHQVTQMGQEVILRCVPISNHLYFYWYRQILGQKVEFLVSFYNNEISEKSEIFDDQFSVERPDGSNFTLKIRSTKLEDSAMYFCASVQGSGEKLFFGSGTQLSVL.

The chain links TRBV7-2 to TRBJ1-1, with a weak D call TRBD1 (6 bases). Per germline, CDR1 SGHTA and CDR2 FQGNSA. V shed 4 bases and J shed 0 bases, with 15 bases lying between them. CDR3 length: 16 residues. The CDR3 spells CASSYPDRPMNTEAFF. The CDR3 coding sequence is TGTGCCAGCAGCTACCCGGACAGACCTATGAACACTGAAGCTTTCTTT.

V usage is TRBV4-1 and J usage is TRBJ2-3; D might be TRBD1 (7 bases). Germline loops: CDR1 MGHRA, CDR2 YSYEKL. Trimming shortened V by 1 base and J by 4 bases, and 15 bases separated the two germline ends. The CDR3 runs to 16 residues. DNA for the CDR3: TGCGCCAGCAGCCAAGCCGGCGGCAGGGGGGCAGATACGCAGTATTTT. This translates into CASSQAGGRGADTQYF.

The chain uses TRBV6-5 and TRBJ1-5; D is possibly TRBD1 (5 bases). The CDR3 covers 15 residues. V shed 5 bases and J shed 3 bases, with 14 bases lying between them. Per germline, CDR1 MNHEY and CDR2 SVGAGI. CDR3 protein: CASSRGRTLNQPQHF. The CDR3, as DNA: TGTGCCAGCAGTAGGGGTAGGACGCTCAATCAGCCCCAGCATTTT.

This chain joins TRBV5-8 and TRBJ1-4; a weak D match, TRBD1 (5 bases). Trimming stripped 2 bases from V and 8 bases from J, with 19 bases between. This CDR3 comprises 16 residues. Germline CDR1 reads SGHTS; CDR2 reads YDEGEE. The CDR3 loop is CASSFYGGGVGEKLFF. The DNA of the CDR3 is TGTGCCAGCAGCTTTTATGGAGGAGGGGTAGGCGAAAAACTGTTTTTT. Full variable domain (outside the CDR3, taken from reference TRBV5-8 and TRBJ1-4): EAGVTQSPTHLIKTRGQQATLRCSPISGHTSVYWYQQALGLGLQFLLWYDEGEERNRGNFPPRFSGRQFPNYSSELNVNALELEDSALYLCASSFYGGGVGEKLFFGSGTQLSVL.

The rearrangement links TRBV15 to TRBJ1-6; TRBD1 aligns across 8 bases. J was trimmed by 13 bases and V by 5 bases; bases with no gene match: 4. Germline CDR1 is LNHNV and CDR2 is YYDKDF (reference sequence). This CDR3 has 12 amino acids. CDR3 in amino acids: CATSLTGVPLHF. CDR3 nucleotide sequence: TGTGCCACCAGCTTGACAGGGGTTCCCCTCCACTTT. Using reference TRBV15 and TRBJ1-6 for the parts outside the CDR3, the full variable domain is DAMVIQNPRYQVTQFGKPVTLSCSQTLNHNVMYWYQQKSSQAPKLLFHYYDKDFNNEADTPDNFQSRRPNTSFCFLDIRSPGLGDTAMYLCATSLTGVPLHFGNGTRLTVT.

The chain has TRBV7-2 and TRBJ2-2; 10 bases are shared with TRBD1. V was clipped by 2 bases and J by 6 bases; unmatched bases: 6. The CDR3 has 16 residues. Germline-derived CDR1 and CDR2 are SGHTA and FQGNSA. The CDR3 DNA follows: TGTGCCAGCAGCTTAAATGGGGACAGGGGCCCCGGGGAGCTGTTTTTT. Its translation: CASSLNGDRGPGELFF.

The V and J genes are TRBV6-6 and TRBJ2-2, with 8 bases that match TRBD2. This CDR3 spans 16 amino acids. V lost 7 bases, J lost 5 bases, and 12 bases stayed unmatched. Germline V CDR1 and CDR2: MNHNY, SVGAGI (reference sequence). The CDR3 region has the DNA TGTGCCAGCATCCCTCCGGCGGGGGGTTATACCGGGGAGCTGTTTTTT. Its translation is CASIPPAGGYTGELFF.

The chain employs TRBV9 and TRBJ2-3; D remains ambiguous. The CDR3 sequence is 14 residues long. Looked up from germline, CDR1 is SGDLS and CDR2 is YYNGEE. The V gene lost 1 base and the J gene lost 4 bases, with 10 bases spanning the gap. The CDR3 loop reads CASSVSYTPDTQYF. The CDR3 DNA reads as TGTGCCAGCAGCGTAAGCTACACTCCAGATACGCAGTATTTT.